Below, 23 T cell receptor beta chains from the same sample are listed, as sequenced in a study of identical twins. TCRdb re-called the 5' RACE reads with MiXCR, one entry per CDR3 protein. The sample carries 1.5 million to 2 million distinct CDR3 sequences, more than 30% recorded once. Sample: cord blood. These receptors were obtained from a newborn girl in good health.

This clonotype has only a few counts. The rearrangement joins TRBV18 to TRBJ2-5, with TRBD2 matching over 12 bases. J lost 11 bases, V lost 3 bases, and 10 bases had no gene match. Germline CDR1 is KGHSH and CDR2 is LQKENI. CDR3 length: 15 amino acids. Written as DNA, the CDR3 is TGTGCCAGCTCACCGACTAGCGGGAGTACAAATGAGCAGTACTTC. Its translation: CASSPTSGSTNEQYF.

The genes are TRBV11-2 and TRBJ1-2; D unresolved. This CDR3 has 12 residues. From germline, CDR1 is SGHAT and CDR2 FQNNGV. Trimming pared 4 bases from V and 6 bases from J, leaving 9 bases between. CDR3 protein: CASSSQRHGYTF. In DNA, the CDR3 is TGTGCCAGCAGCTCCCAAAGACATGGCTACACCTTC.

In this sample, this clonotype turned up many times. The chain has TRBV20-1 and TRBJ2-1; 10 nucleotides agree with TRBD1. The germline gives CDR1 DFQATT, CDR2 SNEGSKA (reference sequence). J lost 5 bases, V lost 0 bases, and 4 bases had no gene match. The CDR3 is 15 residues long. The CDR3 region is CSAREDRGLHNEQFF. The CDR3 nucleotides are TGCAGTGCTAGAGAAGACAGGGGGCTTCACAATGAGCAGTTCTTC.

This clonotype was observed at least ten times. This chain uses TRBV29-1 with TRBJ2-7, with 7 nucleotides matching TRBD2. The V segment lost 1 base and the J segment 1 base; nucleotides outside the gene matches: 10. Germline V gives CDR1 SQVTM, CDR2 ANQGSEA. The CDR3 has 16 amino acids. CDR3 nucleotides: TGCAGCGTTGAAGTGGAACTAGCGTACCCTTCCTACGAGCAGTACTTC. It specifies CSVEVELAYPSYEQYF.

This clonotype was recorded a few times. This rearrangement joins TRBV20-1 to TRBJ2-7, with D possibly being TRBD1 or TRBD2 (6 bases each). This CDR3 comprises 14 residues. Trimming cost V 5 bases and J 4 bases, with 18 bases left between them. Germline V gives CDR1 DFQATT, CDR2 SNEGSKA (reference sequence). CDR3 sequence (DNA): TGCAGTGCTTGGGGGGCTTTGGATAAATACGAGCAGTACTTC. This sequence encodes CSAWGALDKYEQYF.

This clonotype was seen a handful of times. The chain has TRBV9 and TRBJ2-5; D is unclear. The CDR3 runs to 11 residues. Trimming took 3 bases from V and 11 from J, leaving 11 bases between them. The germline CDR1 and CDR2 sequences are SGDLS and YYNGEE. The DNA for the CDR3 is TGTGCCAGCAGCGCTGACCGTGAGCAGTACTTC. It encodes CASSADREQYF.

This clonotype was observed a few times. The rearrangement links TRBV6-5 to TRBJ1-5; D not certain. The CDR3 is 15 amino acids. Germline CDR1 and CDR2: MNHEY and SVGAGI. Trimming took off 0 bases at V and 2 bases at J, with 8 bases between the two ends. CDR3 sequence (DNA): TGTGCCAGCAGTTACTCGCACGGGGGCAATCAGCCCCAGCATTTT. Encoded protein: CASSYSHGGNQPQHF.

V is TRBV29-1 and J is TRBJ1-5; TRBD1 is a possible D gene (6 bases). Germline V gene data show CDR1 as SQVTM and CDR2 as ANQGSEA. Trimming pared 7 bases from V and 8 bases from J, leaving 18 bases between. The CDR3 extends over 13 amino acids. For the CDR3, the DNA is TGCAGCGCTGGAGGGGGGGGCTTGGAGCCCCAGCATTTT. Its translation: CSAGGGGLEPQHF.

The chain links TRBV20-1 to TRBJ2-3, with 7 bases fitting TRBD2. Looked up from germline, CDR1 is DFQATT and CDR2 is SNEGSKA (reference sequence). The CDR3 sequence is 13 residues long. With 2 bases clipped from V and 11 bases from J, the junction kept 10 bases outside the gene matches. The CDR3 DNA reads TGCAGTGCTAGAAGGCCCCAAGGACTAGAGCAGTATTTT. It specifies CSARRPQGLEQYF.

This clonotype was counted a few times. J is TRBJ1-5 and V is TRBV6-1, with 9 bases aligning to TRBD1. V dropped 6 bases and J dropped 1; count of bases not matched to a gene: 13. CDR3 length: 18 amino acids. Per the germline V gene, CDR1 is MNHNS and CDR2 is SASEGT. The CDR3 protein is CASSLSLTGGGSNQPQHF. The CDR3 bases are TGTGCCAGCAGCCTATCCCTAACAGGGGGCGGGAGCAATCAGCCCCAGCATTTT.

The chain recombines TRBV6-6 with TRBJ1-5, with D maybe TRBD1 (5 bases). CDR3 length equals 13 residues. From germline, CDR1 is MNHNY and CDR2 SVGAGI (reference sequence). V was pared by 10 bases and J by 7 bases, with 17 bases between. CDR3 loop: CATTRGSEQPQHF. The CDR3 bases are TGTGCCACCACCCGGGGGTCGGAGCAGCCCCAGCATTTT.

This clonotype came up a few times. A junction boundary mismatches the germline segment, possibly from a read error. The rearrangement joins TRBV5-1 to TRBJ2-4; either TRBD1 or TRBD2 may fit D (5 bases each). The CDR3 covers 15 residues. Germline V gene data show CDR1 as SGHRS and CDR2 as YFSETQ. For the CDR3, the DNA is TGCGCCAGCAGTTTGGATCCCGGGACGTCGGACATTCAGTACTTC. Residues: CASSLDPGTSDIQYF. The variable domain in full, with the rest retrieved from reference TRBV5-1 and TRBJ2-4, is KAGVTQTPRYLIKTRGQQVTLSCSPISGHRSVSWYQQTPGQGLQFLFEYFSETQRNKGNFPGRFSGRQFSNSRSEMNVSTLELGDSALYLCASSLDPGTSDIQYFGAGTRLSVL.

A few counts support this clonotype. DNA of the CDR3: TGTGCCAGCGGCCATCCGGGACAGGTTAATTCACCCCTCCACTTT. This sequence encodes CASGHPGQVNSPLHF. The chain recombines TRBV27 with TRBJ1-6; TRBD1 matches at 8 bases. Germline loops: CDR1 MNHEY, CDR2 SMNVEV (reference sequence). This CDR3 region has 15 residues. Losses at the gene ends were 8 bases for V and 6 bases for J; bases not matched to a gene: 9.

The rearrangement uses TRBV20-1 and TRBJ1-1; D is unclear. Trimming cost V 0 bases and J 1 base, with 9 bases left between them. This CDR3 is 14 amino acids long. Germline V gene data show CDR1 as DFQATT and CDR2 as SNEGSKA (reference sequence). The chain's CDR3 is CSARDPTKNTEAFF. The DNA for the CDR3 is TGCAGTGCTAGAGATCCGACAAAGAACACTGAAGCTTTCTTT.

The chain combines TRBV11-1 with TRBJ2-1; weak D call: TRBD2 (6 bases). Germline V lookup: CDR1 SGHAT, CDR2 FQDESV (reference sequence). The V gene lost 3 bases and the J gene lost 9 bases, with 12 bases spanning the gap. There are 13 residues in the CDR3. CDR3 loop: CASSFRRGSEQFF. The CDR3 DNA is TGTGCCAGCAGCTTTAGACGGGGGAGTGAGCAGTTCTTC.

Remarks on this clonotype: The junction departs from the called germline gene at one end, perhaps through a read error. Written as DNA, the CDR3 is TGTGCCAGCAGCTTAGCTCTAGGGATCAATGAGCGGTTCTTC. Protein sequence: CASSLALGINERFF. The J gene is TRBJ2-1, the V gene TRBV7-9; D gene ambiguous. Germline V gene data show CDR1 as SEHNR and CDR2 as FQNEAQ (reference sequence). The CDR3 is 14 residues long.

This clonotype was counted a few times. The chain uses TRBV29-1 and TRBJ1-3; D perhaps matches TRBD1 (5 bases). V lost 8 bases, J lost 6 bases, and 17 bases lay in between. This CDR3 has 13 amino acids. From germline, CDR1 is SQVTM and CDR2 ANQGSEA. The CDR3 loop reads CSTTGGDLNTIYF. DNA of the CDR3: TGCAGCACCACCGGGGGGGATCTAAACACCATATATTTT. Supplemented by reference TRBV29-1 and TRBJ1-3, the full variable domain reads SAVISQKPSRDICQRGTSLTIQCQVDSQVTMMFWYRQQPGQSLTLIATANQGSEATYESGFVIDKFPISRPNLTFSTLTVSNMSPEDSSIYLCSTTGGDLNTIYFGEGSWLTVV.

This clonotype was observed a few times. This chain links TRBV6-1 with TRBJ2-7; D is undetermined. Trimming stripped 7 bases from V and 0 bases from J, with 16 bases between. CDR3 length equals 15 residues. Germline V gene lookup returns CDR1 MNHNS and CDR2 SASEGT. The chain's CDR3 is CASTKGIESSYEQYF. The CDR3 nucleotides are TGTGCCAGCACCAAGGGTATAGAGAGCTCCTACGAGCAGTACTTC.

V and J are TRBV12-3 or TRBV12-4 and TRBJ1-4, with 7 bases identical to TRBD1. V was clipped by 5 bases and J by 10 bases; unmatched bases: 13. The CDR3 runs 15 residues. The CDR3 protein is CASSVQQGKVGKLFF. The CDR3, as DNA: TGTGCCAGCAGTGTCCAACAGGGGAAGGTCGGAAAACTGTTTTTT.

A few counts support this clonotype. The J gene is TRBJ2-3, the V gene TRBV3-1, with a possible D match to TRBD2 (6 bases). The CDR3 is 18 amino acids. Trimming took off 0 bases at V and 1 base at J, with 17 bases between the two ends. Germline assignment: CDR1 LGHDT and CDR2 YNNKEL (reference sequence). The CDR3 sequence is CASSQDRSLAIGTDTQYF. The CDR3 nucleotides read TGTGCCAGCAGCCAAGATAGGTCCCTAGCGATCGGCACAGATACGCAGTATTTT.

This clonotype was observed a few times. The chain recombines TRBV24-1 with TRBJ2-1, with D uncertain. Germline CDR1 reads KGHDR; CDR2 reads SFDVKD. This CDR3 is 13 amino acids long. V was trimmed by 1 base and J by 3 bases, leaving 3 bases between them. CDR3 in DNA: TGTGCCACCAGTGATTTACACTACAATGAGCAGTTCTTC. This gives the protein CATSDLHYNEQFF.

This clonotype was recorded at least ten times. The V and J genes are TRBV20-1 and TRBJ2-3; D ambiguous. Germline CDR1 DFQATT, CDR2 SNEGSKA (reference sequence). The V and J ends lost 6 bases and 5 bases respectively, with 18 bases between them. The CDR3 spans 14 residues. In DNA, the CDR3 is TGCAGTGCGCACCCAGGACGATTACGAGATACGCAGTATTTT. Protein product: CSAHPGRLRDTQYF.

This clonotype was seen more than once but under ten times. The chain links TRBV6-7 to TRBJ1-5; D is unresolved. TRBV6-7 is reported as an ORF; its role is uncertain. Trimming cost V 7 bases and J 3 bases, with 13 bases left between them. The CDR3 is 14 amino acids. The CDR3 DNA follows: TGTGCCAGCATTTTACGGTATCTCAATCAGCCCCAGCATTTT. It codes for CASILRYLNQPQHF.